Each of the 11 T cell receptor beta chains below was sequenced from the same sample in a study of T and B cells in COVID-19 patients. Each TRB amplification used roughly 220-550 ng of genomic DNA from blood. Multiplex PCR with BIOMED2 TRB-A/B primer pools amplified TRB rearrangements. One entry per CDR3 protein, called by TCRdb with MiXCR from the multiplex PCR reads. The table records 2,500 to 4,000 distinct CDR3 sequences, approximately 22% of them present only once. Sequencing was done on a sample of blood. The receptor source for this set is a human donor with active COVID-19.

On this clonotype: One base away lies a much larger clone, so this may be a sequencing read error. J is TRBJ1-1 and V is TRBV5-3; no definite D call. TRBV5-3 belongs to the ORF category, with a function that is uncertain. CDR3 length: 14 amino acids. Trimming left V 2 bases short and J 0 bases short, with 8 bases between. CDR3 amino acids: CARSLGRLNTEAFF. Here the CDR3 DNA reads TGTGCCAGAAGCTTAGGCAGGTTGAACACTGAAGCTTTCTTT.

This clonotype has a single count. The gene calls are TRBV11-2 and TRBJ2-5, with 9 nucleotides matching TRBD2. The CDR3 has 15 residues. CDR1 is SGHAT, CDR2 FQNNGV, per germline. J lost 4 bases, V lost 1 base, and 4 bases had no gene match. CDR3 amino acids: CASSLGAGGRETQYF. The CDR3 bases are TGTGCCAGCAGCTTAGGTGCGGGGGGGAGAGAGACCCAGTACTTC.

This chain links TRBV28 with TRBJ2-3, with TRBD1 as a possible D gene (5 bases). Per germline, CDR1 MDHEN and CDR2 SYDVKM. The CDR3 has 15 amino acids. Trimming removed 1 base from V and 6 bases from J, with 14 bases in between. The chain's CDR3 is CASSLSFDSSDTQYF. CDR3 bases: TGTGCCAGCAGTTTATCCTTTGACAGTTCGGATACGCAGTATTTT. Filled out from reference TRBV28 and TRBJ2-3, the complete variable domain reads DVKVTQSSRYLVKRTGEKVFLECVQDMDHENMFWYRQDPGLGLRLIYFSYDVKMKEKGDIPEGYSVSREKKERFSLILESASTNQTSMYLCASSLSFDSSDTQYFGPGTRLTVL.

The CDR3 here is CASSHPGTVTEAFF. CDR3 coding DNA: TGCGCCAGCAGCCACCCCGGGACGGTTACTGAAGCTTTCTTT. The J gene is TRBJ1-1, the V gene TRBV4-3; D is perhaps TRBD1 (5 bases). This CDR3 comprises 14 residues. Trimming took off 3 bases at V and 5 bases at J, with 13 bases between the two ends. Looked up from germline, CDR1 is LGHNA and CDR2 is YSLEER.

With regard to this clonotype: A read error may be the cause here, since a much bigger clone is one base away. The rearrangement links TRBV15 to TRBJ1-2; maybe TRBD1 (5 bases). Germline V lookup: CDR1 LNHNV, CDR2 YYDKDF (reference sequence). The CDR3 has 13 amino acids. Trimming pared 6 bases from V and 5 bases from J, leaving 13 bases between. The CDR3 sequence is CATRRRDRYGYTF. The CDR3 nucleotides are TGTGCCACCAGAAGAAGGGACCGGTATGGCTACACCTTC.

This clonotype is termed medium-sized. This chain uses TRBV30 with TRBJ2-7; no reliable D call. This CDR3 has 11 residues. Between the trimmed V and J ends, which lost 2 bases and 7 bases, there was a span of 9 bases. Germline V lookup: CDR1 GTSNPN, CDR2 SVGIG (reference sequence). CDR3 sequence reads: CAWSRLGEQYF. The CDR3, as DNA: TGTGCCTGGAGTAGGTTGGGAGAGCAGTACTTC.

The chain joins TRBV6-2 or TRBV6-3 to TRBJ2-1; TRBD2 aligns across 12 bases. CDR3 length: 18 residues. V lost 6 bases, J lost 4 bases, and 13 bases stayed unmatched. CDR1 and CDR2 from the germline V gene are MNHEY and SVGEGT. Here the CDR3 DNA reads TGTGCCAGCAGCCTCCGAATTTCCGGGACTAGCGGGTACAATGAGCAGTTCTTC. Encoded protein: CASSLRISGTSGYNEQFF.

This clonotype ranks as medium-sized. The chain couples TRBV15 to TRBJ1-5, with D tentatively TRBD1 (5 bases). Germline-derived CDR1 and CDR2 are LNHNV and YYDKDF (reference sequence). The V and J ends lost 9 bases and 1 base respectively, with 13 bases between them. There are 14 residues in the CDR3. The CDR3 loop reads CATRLRDSNQPQHF. The CDR3, as DNA: TGTGCCACAAGGTTACGGGACAGCAATCAGCCCCAGCATTTT.

The J gene is TRBJ2-1, the V gene TRBV7-3; the D is unclear. The CDR3 has 16 residues. The germline V gene has CDR1 SGHTA and CDR2 FQGTGA. Trimming took off 5 bases at V and 0 bases at J, with 14 bases between the two ends. CDR3 amino acids: CASSPFVAGSYNEQFF. In nucleotides, the CDR3 is TGTGCCAGCAGCCCCTTCGTCGCCGGCTCCTACAATGAGCAGTTCTTC.

This clonotype qualifies as medium-sized. The rearrangement links TRBV11-1 to TRBJ2-1; 16 positions agree with TRBD2. The germline CDR1 and CDR2 sequences are SGHAT and FQDESV (reference sequence). This CDR3 has 16 residues. Germline trimming cut 3 bases from V and 9 bases from J; bases unmatched to any gene: 5. CDR3 sequence: CASSLGLAGGPGEQFF. In nucleotides, the CDR3 is TGTGCCAGCAGCTTGGGACTAGCGGGAGGGCCGGGTGAGCAGTTCTTC. Full variable domain (remainder filled in from reference TRBV11-1 and TRBJ2-1): EAEVAQSPRYKITEKSQAVAFWCDPISGHATLYWYRQILGQGPELLVQFQDESVVDDSQLPKDRFSAERLKGVDSTLKIQPAELGDSAMYLCASSLGLAGGPGEQFFGPGTRLTVL.

In its sample, this clonotype was seen a few times. The rearrangement joins TRBV20-1 to TRBJ2-7, with D perhaps assigned TRBD1 or TRBD2 (5 bases each). The CDR3 covers 12 residues. Germline CDR1 reads DFQATT; CDR2 reads SNEGSKA (reference sequence). Trimming removed 5 bases at V and 4 bases at J, with 12 bases between. CDR3 protein: CSAGTSSYEQYF. The DNA for the CDR3 is TGCAGTGCTGGGACGAGTAGTTACGAGCAGTACTTC.